This TCR beta chain was obtained from a study of CD8+ T cells in alopecia areata. RNA was extracted and reverse transcribed into cDNA as the sequencing template. The data were produced by immunoSEQ multiplex PCR, yet TCRdb's version contains in-frame clones alone and is incomplete. The data hold around 190,000 clones, with 56% observed a single time. General study points: Mice showed TCR sharing more clearly than patients did, possibly owing to HLA. Scalp sequencing captures resident alphabeta T cells of normal skin too. Normal scalp showed lower clonality than lesional scalp, especially alopecia totalis/universalis.

Remarks on this clone: The antigen remains unidentified.

With V trimmed by 0 bases and J by 4 bases, 3 bases remained unmatched. Germline loops: CDR1 SGDLS, CDR2 YYNGEE. The CDR3 loop spans 16 amino acids. What was sequenced was CD8+ T cells sorted from blood. The V call is TRBV9, the J call TRBJ2-1; the match to TRBD2 covers 11 bases. The sequence derives from a human donor in good health. CDR3 bases: TGTGCCAGCAGCGTAGGAGGGACTAGCGGTTACAATGAGCAGTTCTTC. It codes for CASSVGGTSGYNEQFF.